Listed below are T cell receptor beta chains from one sample, sequenced in a study of beta chain features in type 1 diabetes. Sequenced by immunoSEQ multiplex PCR; TCRdb stores in-frame clones only, minus some. The sample has 38,000 or so clones, about 65% seen once. Sequencing was carried out using Tregs from blood. Receptor source: a woman aged 25-40 years in good health. Both conserved end residues are part of each CDR3. A D gene is named only where the DNA matches it firmly. The size of a clone is reported for some rows only, either as once, few or many, or as a class for expanded clones.

J gene: TRBJ2-5; D gene: TRBD1; V gene: TRBV5-1; clone size: -; CDR3 protein: CASSGGRGPLQTQYF; CDR3 DNA: TGCGCCAGCAGCGGAGGCAGGGGGCCTTTACAGACCCAGTACTTC
J gene: TRBJ1-3; D gene: TRBD1; V gene: TRBV5-1; clone size: -; CDR3 protein: CASSYTGGAGNTIYF; CDR3 DNA: TGCGCCAGCAGCTACACAGGGGGTGCAGGAAACACCATATATTTT
J gene: TRBJ2-7; D gene: TRBD1; V gene: TRBV5-6; clone size: -; CDR3 protein: CASSLGTATYEQYF; CDR3 DNA: TGTGCCAGCAGCCTGGGGACAGCCACCTACGAGCAGTACTTC
J gene: TRBJ2-7; D gene: TRBD2; V gene: TRBV18; clone size: -; CDR3 protein: CASSLVAGEYEQYF; CDR3 DNA: TGTGCCAGCTCACTGGTTGCGGGAGAATACGAGCAGTACTTC
J gene: TRBJ2-3; D gene: TRBD2; V gene: TRBV25-1; clone size: -; CDR3 protein: CASSEWASGRNTDTQYF; CDR3 DNA: TGTGCCAGCAGTGAATGGGCTAGCGGGAGAAACACAGATACGCAGTATTTT
J gene: TRBJ2-7; D gene: TRBD2; V gene: TRBV6-5; clone size: -; CDR3 protein: CASSRGRPYEQYF; CDR3 DNA: TGTGCCAGCAGTCGCGGGAGGCCCTACGAGCAGTACTTC
J gene: TRBJ2-2; D gene: TRBD1; V gene: TRBV28; clone size: -; CDR3 protein: CASMGQGETGELFF; CDR3 DNA: TGTGCCAGCATGGGACAGGGCGAAACCGGGGAGCTGTTTTTT
J gene: TRBJ1-2; D gene: TRBD1; V gene: TRBV7-2; clone size: -; CDR3 protein: CASSFNAPGTGTGYTF; CDR3 DNA: TGTGCCAGCAGCTTTAATGCCCCCGGGACAGGGACTGGCTACACCTTC
J gene: TRBJ2-7; D gene: TRBD2; V gene: TRBV4-3; clone size: once; CDR3 protein: CASSLKTSGRQEQYF; CDR3 DNA: TGCGCCAGCAGCCTTAAGACTAGCGGGAGGCAGGAGCAGTACTTC
J gene: TRBJ2-1; D gene: TRBD2; V gene: TRBV29-1; clone size: few; CDR3 protein: CSASPLAGIYEQFF; CDR3 DNA: TGCAGCGCTTCCCCACTAGCGGGAATCTATGAGCAGTTCTTC
J gene: TRBJ2-1; D gene: TRBD2; V gene: TRBV19; clone size: -; CDR3 protein: CASSIVASGSFHEQFF; CDR3 DNA: TGTGCCAGTAGTATAGTGGCTAGCGGGAGTTTCCATGAGCAGTTCTTC
J gene: TRBJ2-1; D gene: -; V gene: TRBV4-1; clone size: few; CDR3 protein: CASSQERLSKYNEQFF; CDR3 DNA: TGCGCCAGCAGCCAAGAACGTTTGTCTAAGTACAATGAGCAGTTCTTC
J gene: TRBJ2-1; D gene: -; V gene: TRBV7-2; clone size: few; CDR3 protein: CASSLLRESQFF; CDR3 DNA: TGTGCCAGCAGCTTACTGCGGGAAAGCCAGTTCTTC
J gene: TRBJ2-7; D gene: -; V gene: TRBV7-3; clone size: few; CDR3 protein: CASSVDSSYEQYF; CDR3 DNA: TGTGCCAGCAGCGTGGACAGCTCCTACGAGCAGTACTTC
J gene: TRBJ2-1; D gene: -; V gene: TRBV7-8; clone size: -; CDR3 protein: CASSRDYNEQFF; CDR3 DNA: TGTGCCAGCAGCCGGGATTACAATGAGCAGTTCTTC
J gene: TRBJ2-1; D gene: -; V gene: TRBV25-1; clone size: -; CDR3 protein: CASSQGPSYNEQFF; CDR3 DNA: TGTGCCAGCAGTCAGGGGCCTTCTTACAATGAGCAGTTCTTC
J gene: TRBJ2-7; D gene: TRBD1; V gene: TRBV29-1; clone size: -; CDR3 protein: CSVKKTGAYEQYF; CDR3 DNA: TGCAGCGTCAAGAAGACAGGGGCCTACGAGCAGTACTTC
J gene: TRBJ2-1; D gene: TRBD2; V gene: TRBV7-2; clone size: few; CDR3 protein: CASSDFSSGYNEQFF; CDR3 DNA: TGTGCCAGCAGCGACTTTTCTAGCGGATACAATGAGCAGTTCTTC
J gene: TRBJ2-1; D gene: TRBD1; V gene: TRBV10-3; clone size: -; CDR3 protein: CAISAGRTGMNEQFF; CDR3 DNA: TGTGCCATCAGTGCAGGGCGGACAGGGATGAATGAGCAGTTCTTC
J gene: TRBJ2-1; D gene: TRBD2; V gene: TRBV7-8; clone size: -; CDR3 protein: CASSNRTSGSSYNEQFF; CDR3 DNA: TGTGCCAGCAGCAACCGGACTAGCGGGAGCTCCTACAATGAGCAGTTCTTC
J gene: TRBJ2-4; D gene: TRBD1; V gene: TRBV28; clone size: -; CDR3 protein: CASSFPAVGQGIMSVAKNIQYF; CDR3 DNA: TGTGCCAGCAGTTTTCCGGCTGTGGGACAGGGGATCATGAGTGTGGCCAAAAACATTCAGTACTTC
J gene: TRBJ1-5; D gene: -; V gene: TRBV2; clone size: few; CDR3 protein: CASGRVSNQPQHF; CDR3 DNA: TGTGCCAGTGGGCGGGTTAGCAATCAGCCCCAGCATTTT
J gene: TRBJ2-7; D gene: TRBD2; V gene: TRBV7-3; clone size: few; CDR3 protein: CASSAASAGESEQYF; CDR3 DNA: TGTGCCAGCAGCGCGGCGTCAGCGGGAGAGTCCGAGCAGTACTTC
J gene: TRBJ2-3; D gene: -; V gene: TRBV13; clone size: -; CDR3 protein: CASSLGKGIADTQYF; CDR3 DNA: TGTGCCAGCAGCTTAGGTAAGGGGATTGCAGATACGCAGTATTTT
J gene: TRBJ2-1; D gene: TRBD2; V gene: TRBV18; clone size: -; CDR3 protein: CASSRKRTSGNEQFF; CDR3 DNA: TGTGCCAGCTCACGGAAGCGAACTAGCGGGAATGAGCAGTTCTTC
J gene: TRBJ2-2; D gene: TRBD2; V gene: TRBV7-9; clone size: -; CDR3 protein: CASSSTKRDLARELFF; CDR3 DNA: TGTGCCAGCAGCTCTACGAAGCGGGACCTCGCTAGGGAGCTGTTTTTT
J gene: TRBJ2-5; D gene: -; V gene: TRBV19; clone size: -; CDR3 protein: CASNPLGGGETQYF; CDR3 DNA: TGTGCCAGTAATCCCTTGGGGGGAGGAGAGACCCAGTACTTC